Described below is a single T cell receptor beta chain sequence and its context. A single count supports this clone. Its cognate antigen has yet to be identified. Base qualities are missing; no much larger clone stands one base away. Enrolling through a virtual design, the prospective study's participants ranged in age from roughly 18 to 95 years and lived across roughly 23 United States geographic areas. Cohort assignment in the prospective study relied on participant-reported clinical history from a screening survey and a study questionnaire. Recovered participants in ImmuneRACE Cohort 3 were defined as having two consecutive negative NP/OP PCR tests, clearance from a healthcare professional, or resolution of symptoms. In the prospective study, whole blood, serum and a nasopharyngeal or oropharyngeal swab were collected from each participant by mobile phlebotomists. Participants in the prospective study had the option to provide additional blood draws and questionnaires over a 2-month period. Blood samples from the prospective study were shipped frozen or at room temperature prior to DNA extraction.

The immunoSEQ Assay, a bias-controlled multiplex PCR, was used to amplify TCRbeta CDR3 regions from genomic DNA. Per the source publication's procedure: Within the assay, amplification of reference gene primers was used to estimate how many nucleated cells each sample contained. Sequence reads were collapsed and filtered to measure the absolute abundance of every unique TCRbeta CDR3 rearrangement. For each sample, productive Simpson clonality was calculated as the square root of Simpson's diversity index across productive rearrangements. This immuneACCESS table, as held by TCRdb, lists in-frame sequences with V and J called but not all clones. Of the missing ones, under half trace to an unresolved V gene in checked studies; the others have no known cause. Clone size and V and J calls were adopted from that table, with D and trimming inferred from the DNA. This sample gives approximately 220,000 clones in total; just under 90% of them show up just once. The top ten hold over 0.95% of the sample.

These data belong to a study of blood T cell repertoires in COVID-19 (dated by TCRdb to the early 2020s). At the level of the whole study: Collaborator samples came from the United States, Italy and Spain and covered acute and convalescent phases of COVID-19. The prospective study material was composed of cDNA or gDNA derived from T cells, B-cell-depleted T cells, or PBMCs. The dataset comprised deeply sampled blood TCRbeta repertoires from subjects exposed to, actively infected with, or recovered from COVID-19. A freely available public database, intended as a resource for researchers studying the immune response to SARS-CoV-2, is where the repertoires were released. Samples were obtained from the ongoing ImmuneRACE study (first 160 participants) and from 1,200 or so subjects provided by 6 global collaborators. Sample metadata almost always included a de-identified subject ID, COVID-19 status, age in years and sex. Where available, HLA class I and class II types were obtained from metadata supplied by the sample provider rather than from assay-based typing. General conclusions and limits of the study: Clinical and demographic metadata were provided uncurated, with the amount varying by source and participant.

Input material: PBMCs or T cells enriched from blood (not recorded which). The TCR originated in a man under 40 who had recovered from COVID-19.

The CDR3 loop reads CASSVGHRGTEAFF. Here is the DNA: TGTGCCAGCAGCGTAGGGCATCGGGGGACTGAAGCTTTCTTT. Recombination linked TRBV9 to TRBJ1-1, and the D gene may be TRBD1, 5 bases matching. The germline V gene encodes CDR1 SGDLS and CDR2 YYNGEE. At the junction V is shortened by 0 bases and J by 5 bases, with 11 bases in between. CDR3 length: 14 amino acids, cysteine to phenylalanine. Only CDR3 DNA remains: 42 bases, in frame from the first base.